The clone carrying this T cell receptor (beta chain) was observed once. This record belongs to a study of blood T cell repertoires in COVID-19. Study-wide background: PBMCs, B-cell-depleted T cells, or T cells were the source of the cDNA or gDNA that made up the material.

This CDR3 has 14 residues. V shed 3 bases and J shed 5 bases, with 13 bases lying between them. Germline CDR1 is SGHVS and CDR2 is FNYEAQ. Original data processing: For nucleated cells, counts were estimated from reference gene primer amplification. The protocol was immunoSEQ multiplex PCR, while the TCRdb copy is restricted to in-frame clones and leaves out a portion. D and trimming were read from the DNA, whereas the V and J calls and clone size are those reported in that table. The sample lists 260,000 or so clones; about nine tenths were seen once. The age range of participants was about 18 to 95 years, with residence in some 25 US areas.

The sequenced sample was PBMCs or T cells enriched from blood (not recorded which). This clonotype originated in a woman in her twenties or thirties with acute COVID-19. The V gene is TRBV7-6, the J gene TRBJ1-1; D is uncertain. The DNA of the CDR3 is TGTGCCAGCAGCTTTAAGTCGGGTATGACTGAAGCTTTCTTT. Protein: CASSFKSGMTEAFF.